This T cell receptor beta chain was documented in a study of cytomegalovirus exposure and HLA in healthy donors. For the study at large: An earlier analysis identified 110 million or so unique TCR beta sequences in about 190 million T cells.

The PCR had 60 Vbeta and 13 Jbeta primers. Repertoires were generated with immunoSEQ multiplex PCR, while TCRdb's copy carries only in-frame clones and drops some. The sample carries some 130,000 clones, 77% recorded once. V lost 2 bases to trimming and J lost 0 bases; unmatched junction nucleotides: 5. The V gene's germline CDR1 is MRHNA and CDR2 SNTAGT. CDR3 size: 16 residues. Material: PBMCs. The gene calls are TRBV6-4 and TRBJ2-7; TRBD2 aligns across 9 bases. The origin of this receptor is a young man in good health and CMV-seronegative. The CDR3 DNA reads TGTGCCAGCAGTGACCAGACTAGCGGTAACTCCTACGAGCAGTACTTC. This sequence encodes CASSDQTSGNSYEQYF.